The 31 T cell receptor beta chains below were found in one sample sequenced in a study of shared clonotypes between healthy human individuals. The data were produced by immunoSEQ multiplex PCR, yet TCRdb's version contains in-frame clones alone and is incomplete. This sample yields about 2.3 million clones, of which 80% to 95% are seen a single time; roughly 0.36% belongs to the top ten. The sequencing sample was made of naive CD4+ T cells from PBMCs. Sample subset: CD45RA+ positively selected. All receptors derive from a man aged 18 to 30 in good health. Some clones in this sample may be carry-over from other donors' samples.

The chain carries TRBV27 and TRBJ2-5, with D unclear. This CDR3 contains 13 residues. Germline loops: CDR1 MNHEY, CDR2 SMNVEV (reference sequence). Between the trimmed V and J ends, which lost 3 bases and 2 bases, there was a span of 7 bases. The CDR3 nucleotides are TGTGCCAGCAGTTTTCCCCTACAAGAGACCCAGTACTTC. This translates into CASSFPLQETQYF.

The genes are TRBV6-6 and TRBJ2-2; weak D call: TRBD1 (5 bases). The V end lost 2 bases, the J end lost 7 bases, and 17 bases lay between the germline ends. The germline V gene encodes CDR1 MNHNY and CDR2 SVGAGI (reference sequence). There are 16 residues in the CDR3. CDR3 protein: CASSYALGARNGELFF. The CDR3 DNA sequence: TGTGCCAGCAGTTACGCTTTAGGGGCCAGAAACGGGGAGCTGTTTTTT.

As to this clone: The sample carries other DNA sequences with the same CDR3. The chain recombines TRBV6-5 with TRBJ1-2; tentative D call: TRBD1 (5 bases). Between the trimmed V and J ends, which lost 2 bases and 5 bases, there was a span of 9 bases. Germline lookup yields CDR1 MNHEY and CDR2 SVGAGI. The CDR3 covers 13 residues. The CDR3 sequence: CASSYPGSYGYTF. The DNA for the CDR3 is TGTGCCAGCAGTTACCCAGGGTCTTATGGCTACACCTTC.

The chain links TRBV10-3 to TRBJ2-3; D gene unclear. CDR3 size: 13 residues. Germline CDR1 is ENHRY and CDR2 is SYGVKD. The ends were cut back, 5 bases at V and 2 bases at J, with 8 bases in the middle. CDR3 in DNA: TGTGCCATCAGTCCGGAGATCACAGATACGCAGTATTTT. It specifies CAISPEITDTQYF.

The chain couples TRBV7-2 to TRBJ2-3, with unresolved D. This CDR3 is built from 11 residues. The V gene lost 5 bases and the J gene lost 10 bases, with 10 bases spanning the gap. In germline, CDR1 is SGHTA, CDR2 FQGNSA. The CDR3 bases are TGTGCCAGCAGCGTCGAAGCTTCGCAGTATTTT. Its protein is CASSVEASQYF.

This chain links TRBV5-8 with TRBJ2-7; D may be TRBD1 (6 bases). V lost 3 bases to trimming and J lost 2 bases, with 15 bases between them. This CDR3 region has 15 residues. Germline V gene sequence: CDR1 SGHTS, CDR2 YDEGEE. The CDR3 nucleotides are TGTGCCAGCAGCTCCGGGACACGAAGACCCTACGAGCAGTACTTC. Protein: CASSSGTRRPYEQYF.

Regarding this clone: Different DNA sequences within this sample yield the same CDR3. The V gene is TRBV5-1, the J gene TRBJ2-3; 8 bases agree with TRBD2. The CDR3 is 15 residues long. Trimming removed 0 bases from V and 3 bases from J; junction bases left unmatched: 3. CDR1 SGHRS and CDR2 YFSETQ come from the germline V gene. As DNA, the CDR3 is TGCGCCAGCAGCTTGGGCACGGGAGGGACAGATACGCAGTATTTT. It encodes CASSLGTGGTDTQYF.

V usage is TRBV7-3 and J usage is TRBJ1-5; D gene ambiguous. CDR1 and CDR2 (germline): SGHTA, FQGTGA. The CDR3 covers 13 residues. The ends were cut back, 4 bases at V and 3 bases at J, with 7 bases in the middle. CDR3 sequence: CASSSGPNQPQHF. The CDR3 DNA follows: TGTGCCAGCAGCTCTGGGCCCAATCAGCCCCAGCATTTT. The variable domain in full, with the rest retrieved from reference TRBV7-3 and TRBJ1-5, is GAGVSQTPSNKVTEKGKYVELRCDPISGHTALYWYRQSLGQGPEFLIYFQGTGAADDSGLPNDRFFAVRPEGSVSTLKIQRTERGDSAVYLCASSSGPNQPQHFGDGTRLSIL.

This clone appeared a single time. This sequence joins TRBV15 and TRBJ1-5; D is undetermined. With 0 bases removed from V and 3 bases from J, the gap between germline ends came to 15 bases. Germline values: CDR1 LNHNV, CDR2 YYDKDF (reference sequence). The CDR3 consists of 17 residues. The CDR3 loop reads CATSRDRSNPHNQPQHF. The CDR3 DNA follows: TGTGCCACCAGCAGAGATCGGTCAAACCCTCACAATCAGCCCCAGCATTTT. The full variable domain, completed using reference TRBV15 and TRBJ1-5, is DAMVIQNPRYQVTQFGKPVTLSCSQTLNHNVMYWYQQKSSQAPKLLFHYYDKDFNNEADTPDNFQSRRPNTSFCFLDIRSPGLGDTAMYLCATSRDRSNPHNQPQHFGDGTRLSIL.

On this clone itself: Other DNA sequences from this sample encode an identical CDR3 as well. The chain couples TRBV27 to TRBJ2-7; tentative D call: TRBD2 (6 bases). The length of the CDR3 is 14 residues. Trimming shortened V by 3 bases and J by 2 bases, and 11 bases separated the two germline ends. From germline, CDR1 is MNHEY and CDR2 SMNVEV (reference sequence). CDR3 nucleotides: TGTGCCAGCAGTTTTGGAGGGACCCCCTACGAGCAGTACTTC. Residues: CASSFGGTPYEQYF.

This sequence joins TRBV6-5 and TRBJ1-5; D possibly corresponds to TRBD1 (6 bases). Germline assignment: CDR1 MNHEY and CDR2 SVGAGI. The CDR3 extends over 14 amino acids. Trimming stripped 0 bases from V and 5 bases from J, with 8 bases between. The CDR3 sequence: CASSYSGADQPQHF. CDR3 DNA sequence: TGTGCCAGCAGTTACTCGGGGGCCGATCAGCCCCAGCATTTT.

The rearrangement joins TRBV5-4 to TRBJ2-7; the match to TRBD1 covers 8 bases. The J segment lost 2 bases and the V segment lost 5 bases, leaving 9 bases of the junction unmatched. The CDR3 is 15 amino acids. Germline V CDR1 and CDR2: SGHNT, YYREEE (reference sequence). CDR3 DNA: TGTGCCAGCAGATTAGACAGGGGTGAAGCCTACGAGCAGTACTTC. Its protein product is CASRLDRGEAYEQYF.

DNA of the CDR3: TGTGCCAGCAGCTCCTCGGGCAATGAGCAGTTCTTC. It yields the protein CASSSSGNEQFF. The chain couples TRBV11-1 to TRBJ2-1; D is ambiguous. The germline V gene has CDR1 SGHAT and CDR2 FQDESV (reference sequence). This CDR3 comprises 12 residues. Trimming took off 4 bases at V and 6 bases at J, with 7 bases between the two ends.

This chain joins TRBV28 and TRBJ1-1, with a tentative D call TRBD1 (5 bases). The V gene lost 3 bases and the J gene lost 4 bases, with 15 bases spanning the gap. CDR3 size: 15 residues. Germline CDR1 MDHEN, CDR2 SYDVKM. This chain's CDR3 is CASSLGGTEVTEAFF. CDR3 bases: TGTGCCAGCAGTTTGGGGGGAACGGAGGTCACTGAAGCTTTCTTT.

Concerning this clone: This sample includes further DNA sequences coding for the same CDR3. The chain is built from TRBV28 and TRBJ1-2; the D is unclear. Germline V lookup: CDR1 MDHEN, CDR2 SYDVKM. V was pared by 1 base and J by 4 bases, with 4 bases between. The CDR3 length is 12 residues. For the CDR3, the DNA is TGTGCCAGCAGTTTATCCGCCTATGGCTACACCTTC. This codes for CASSLSAYGYTF.

This chain's CDR3 is CASSKGGGANEKLFF. CDR3 sequence (DNA): TGTGCCAGCAGCAAAGGCGGGGGAGCTAATGAAAAACTGTTTTTT. The chain recombines TRBV7-8 with TRBJ1-4; a possible D gene is TRBD1 (5 bases). The germline V and J ends were trimmed by 5 bases and 3 bases, with 13 bases remaining between them. This CDR3 is built from 15 residues. Germline-derived CDR1 and CDR2 are SGHVS and FQNEAQ.

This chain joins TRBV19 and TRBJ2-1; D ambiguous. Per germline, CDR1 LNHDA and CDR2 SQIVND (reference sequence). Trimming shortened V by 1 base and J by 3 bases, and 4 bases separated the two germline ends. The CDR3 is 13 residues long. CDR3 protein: CASSIANYNEQFF. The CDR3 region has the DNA TGTGCCAGTAGTATAGCCAACTACAATGAGCAGTTCTTC.

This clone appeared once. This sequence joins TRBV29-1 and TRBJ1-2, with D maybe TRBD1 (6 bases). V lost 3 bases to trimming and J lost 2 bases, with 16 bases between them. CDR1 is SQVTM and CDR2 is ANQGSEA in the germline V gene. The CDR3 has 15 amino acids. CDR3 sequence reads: CSVDKFGGANYGYTF. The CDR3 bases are TGCAGCGTTGATAAGTTCGGGGGCGCCAACTATGGCTACACCTTC.

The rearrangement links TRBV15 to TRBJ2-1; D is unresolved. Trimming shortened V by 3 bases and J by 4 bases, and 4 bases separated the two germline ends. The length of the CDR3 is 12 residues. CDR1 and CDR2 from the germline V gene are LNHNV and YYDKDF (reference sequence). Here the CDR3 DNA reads TGTGCCACCAGCAGTTTTTACAATGAGCAGTTCTTC. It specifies CATSSFYNEQFF.

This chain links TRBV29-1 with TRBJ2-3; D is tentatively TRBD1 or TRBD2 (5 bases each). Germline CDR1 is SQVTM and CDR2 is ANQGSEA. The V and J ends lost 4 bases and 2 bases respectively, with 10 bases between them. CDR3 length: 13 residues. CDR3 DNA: TGCAGCGTTGGCCCCGGGGCCACAGATACGCAGTATTTT. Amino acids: CSVGPGATDTQYF.

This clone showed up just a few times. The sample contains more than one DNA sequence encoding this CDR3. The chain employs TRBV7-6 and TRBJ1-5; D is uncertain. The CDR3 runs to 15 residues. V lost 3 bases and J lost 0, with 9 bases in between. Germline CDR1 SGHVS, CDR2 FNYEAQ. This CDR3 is CASSLGGYSNQPQHF. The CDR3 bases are TGTGCCAGCAGCTTGGGCGGCTATAGCAATCAGCCCCAGCATTTT.

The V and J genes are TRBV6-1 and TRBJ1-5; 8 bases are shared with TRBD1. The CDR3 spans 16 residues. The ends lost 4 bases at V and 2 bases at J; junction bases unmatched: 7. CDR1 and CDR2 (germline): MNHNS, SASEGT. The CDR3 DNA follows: TGTGCCAGCAGTGCCCTGATGACAGGGGGCAATCAGCCCCAGCATTTT. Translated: CASSALMTGGNQPQHF.

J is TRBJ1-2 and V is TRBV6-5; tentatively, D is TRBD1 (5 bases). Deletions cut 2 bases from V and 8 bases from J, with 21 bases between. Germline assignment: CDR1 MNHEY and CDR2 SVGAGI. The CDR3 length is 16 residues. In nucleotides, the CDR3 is TGTGCCAGCAGTTACCGTGTGACAGTCGATGTCAGGGGCTACACCTTC. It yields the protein CASSYRVTVDVRGYTF.

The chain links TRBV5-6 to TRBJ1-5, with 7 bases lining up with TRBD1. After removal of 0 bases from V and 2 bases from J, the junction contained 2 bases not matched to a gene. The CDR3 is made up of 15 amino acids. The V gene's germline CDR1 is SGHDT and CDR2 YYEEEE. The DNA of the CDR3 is TGTGCCAGCAGCTTGGGAGGGGGCCGCAATCAGCCCCAGCATTTT. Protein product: CASSLGGGRNQPQHF. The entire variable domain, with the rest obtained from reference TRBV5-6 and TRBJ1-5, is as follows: DAGVTQSPTHLIKTRGQQVTLRCSPKSGHDTVSWYQQALGQGPQFIFQYYEEEERQRGNFPDRFSGHQFPNYSSELNVNALLLGDSALYLCASSLGGGRNQPQHFGDGTRLSIL.

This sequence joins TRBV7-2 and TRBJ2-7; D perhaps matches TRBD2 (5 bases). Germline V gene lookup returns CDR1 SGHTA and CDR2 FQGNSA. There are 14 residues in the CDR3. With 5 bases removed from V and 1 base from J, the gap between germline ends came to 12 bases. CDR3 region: CASSAGLSSYEQYF. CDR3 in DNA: TGTGCCAGCAGCGCCGGACTGTCTTCCTACGAGCAGTACTTC.

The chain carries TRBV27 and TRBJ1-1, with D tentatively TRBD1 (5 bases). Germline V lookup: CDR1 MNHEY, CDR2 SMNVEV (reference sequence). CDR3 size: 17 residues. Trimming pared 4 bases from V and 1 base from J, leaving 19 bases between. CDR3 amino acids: CASSSWPGQGSNTEAFF. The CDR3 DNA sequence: TGTGCCAGCAGTTCCTGGCCGGGGCAGGGTTCGAACACTGAAGCTTTCTTT.

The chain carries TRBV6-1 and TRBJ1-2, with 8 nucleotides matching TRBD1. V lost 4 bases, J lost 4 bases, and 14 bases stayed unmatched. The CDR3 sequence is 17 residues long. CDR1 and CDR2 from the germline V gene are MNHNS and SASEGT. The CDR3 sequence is CASSGRQGLARGYGYTF. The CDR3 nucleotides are TGTGCCAGCAGTGGACGACAGGGGCTCGCGAGGGGCTATGGCTACACCTTC.

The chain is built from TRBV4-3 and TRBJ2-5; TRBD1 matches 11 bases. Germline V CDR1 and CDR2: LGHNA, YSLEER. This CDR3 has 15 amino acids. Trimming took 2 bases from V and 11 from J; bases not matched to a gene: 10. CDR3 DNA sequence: TGCGCCAGCAGCCAATCAGGGACAGGGGGGGCTGAGCAGTACTTC. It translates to CASSQSGTGGAEQYF.

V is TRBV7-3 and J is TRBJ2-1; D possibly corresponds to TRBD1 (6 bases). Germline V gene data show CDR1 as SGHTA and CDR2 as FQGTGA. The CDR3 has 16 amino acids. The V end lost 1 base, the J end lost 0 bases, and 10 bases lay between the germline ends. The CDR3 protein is CASSLIEGDSYNEQFF. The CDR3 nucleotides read TGTGCCAGCAGCTTAATAGAGGGGGACTCCTACAATGAGCAGTTCTTC.

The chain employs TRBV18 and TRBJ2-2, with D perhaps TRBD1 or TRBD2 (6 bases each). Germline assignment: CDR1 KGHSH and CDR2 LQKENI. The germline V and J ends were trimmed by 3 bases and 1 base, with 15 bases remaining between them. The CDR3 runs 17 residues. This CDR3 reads CASSPETAGQNTGELFF. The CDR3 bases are TGTGCCAGCTCACCCGAGACGGCGGGACAGAACACCGGGGAGCTGTTTTTT.

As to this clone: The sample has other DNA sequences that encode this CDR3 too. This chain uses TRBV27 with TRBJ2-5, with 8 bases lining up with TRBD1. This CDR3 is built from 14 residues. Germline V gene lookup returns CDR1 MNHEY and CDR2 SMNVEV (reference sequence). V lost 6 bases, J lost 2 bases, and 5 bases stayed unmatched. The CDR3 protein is CASSRYRGQETQYF. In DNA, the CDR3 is TGTGCCAGCAGCAGGTACAGGGGGCAAGAGACCCAGTACTTC.